These 21 T cell receptor beta chains were all obtained from the same sample, sequenced in a study of T-cell memory formation after mild COVID-19. TCRdb analysed the 5' RACE reads with MiXCR anew, one entry per CDR3 protein. The sample holds 250,000 to 300,000 distinct CDR3 sequences, around 15% seen once. Input material: PBMCs or a T cell subset sorted from them (not recorded which). Receptors originate from a man aged 18 to 29 who had mild COVID-19 (a few samples of this study predate the infection). Cell type and time point are not known.

This clonotype was counted between two and nine times. The chain couples TRBV6-2 or TRBV6-3 to TRBJ2-5, with D maybe TRBD2 (6 bases). CDR3 length: 16 amino acids. Trimming took 7 bases from V and 4 from J, leaving 22 bases between them. Germline V CDR1 and CDR2: MNHEY, SVGEGT. Here the CDR3 DNA reads TGTGCCAGCATCTCCTCCCGGGACTTCGGAGGAGAGACCCAGTACTTC. Residues: CASISSRDFGGETQYF.

This clonotype was recorded many times. The chain recombines TRBV5-1 with TRBJ2-1; 11 positions agree with TRBD2. The CDR3 extends over 18 amino acids. V was pared by 4 bases and J by 5 bases, with 14 bases of the junction left unmatched. CDR1 and CDR2 from the germline V gene are SGHRS and YFSETQ. The CDR3 loop is CASSTGGVAGGLNNEQFF. CDR3 in DNA: TGCGCCAGCAGCACCGGCGGAGTAGCGGGGGGGCTGAACAATGAGCAGTTCTTC. Filled out from reference TRBV5-1 and TRBJ2-1, the complete variable domain reads KAGVTQTPRYLIKTRGQQVTLSCSPISGHRSVSWYQQTPGQGLQFLFEYFSETQRNKGNFPGRFSGRQFSNSRSEMNVSTLELGDSALYLCASSTGGVAGGLNNEQFFGPGTRLTVL.

The genes are TRBV6-5 and TRBJ2-6; the D is unclear. CDR1 and CDR2 (germline): MNHEY, SVGAGI. The CDR3 covers 13 residues. V gave up 4 bases and J gave up 2 bases, with 3 bases separating them. CDR3 DNA sequence: TGTGCCAGCAGTTGGCCTGGGGCCAACGTCCTGACTTTC. Its translation: CASSWPGANVLTF.

The rearrangement links TRBV15 to TRBJ1-2; D unresolved. The CDR3 is 13 residues long. Trimming stripped 10 bases from V and 0 bases from J, with 12 bases between. Germline-derived CDR1 and CDR2 are LNHNV and YYDKDF (reference sequence). The CDR3 sequence: CAISTDPNYGYTF. In nucleotides, the CDR3 is TGTGCCATCTCTACCGACCCTAACTATGGCTACACCTTC.

This clonotype was recorded once. V is TRBV3-1 and J is TRBJ2-7; no definite D call. The germline V gene encodes CDR1 LGHDT and CDR2 YNNKEL (reference sequence). The CDR3 spans 13 residues. Trimming removed 2 bases at V and 3 bases at J, with 8 bases between. The CDR3 DNA is TGTGCCAGCAGCCAAACTCCCCTCTACGAGCAGTACGTC. Amino acid sequence: CASSQTPLYEQYV.

The chain combines TRBV3-2 with TRBJ1-5; the DNA was not compared with TRBD1, the D call given in the table. TRBV3-2 is a listed pseudogene. This CDR3 is built from 18 residues. This CDR3 reads CASSQVLDRGNSNQPQHF. DNA for the CDR3: TGTGCCAGCAGCCAAGTTTTGGACAGGGGCAATAGCAATCAGCCCCAGCATTTT.

The sample holds a few counts of this clonotype. The V call is TRBV28, the J call TRBJ1-5; no clear D gene. The germline CDR1 and CDR2 sequences are MDHEN and SYDVKM. The V end lost 6 bases, the J end lost 2 bases, and 11 bases lay between the germline ends. The CDR3 runs 14 residues. The CDR3 DNA follows: TGTGCCAGCAGGCGACCAGAGGGCAATCAGCCCCAGCATTTT. Residues: CASRRPEGNQPQHF.

The sample holds a few counts of this clonotype. CDR3 bases: TGTGCCAGCAGCTGGTCGGGACTTGAGCAGTTCTTC. Protein product: CASSWSGLEQFF. The chain couples TRBV7-9 to TRBJ2-1, with D maybe TRBD2 (6 bases). The CDR3 is 12 amino acids. Looked up from germline, CDR1 is SEHNR and CDR2 is FQNEAQ (reference sequence). V lost 4 bases, J lost 9 bases, and 10 bases lay in between.

This clonotype was seen a handful of times. This chain joins TRBV29-1 and TRBJ2-5; 7 bases are a match to TRBD2. V lost 7 bases and J lost 4; bases outside the gene matches: 9. There are 13 residues in the CDR3. Germline CDR1 and CDR2: SQVTM and ANQGSEA. The DNA for the CDR3 is TGCAGCGCGACAGCGGGGAGTGGAGAGACCCAGTACTTC. This codes for CSATAGSGETQYF. Complete variable domain (other parts from reference TRBV29-1 and TRBJ2-5): SAVISQKPSRDICQRGTSLTIQCQVDSQVTMMFWYRQQPGQSLTLIATANQGSEATYESGFVIDKFPISRPNLTFSTLTVSNMSPEDSSIYLCSATAGSGETQYFGPGTRLLVL.

This chain connects TRBV28 to TRBJ2-5; 10 bases map to TRBD1. The germline V gene has CDR1 MDHEN and CDR2 SYDVKM. V dropped 6 bases and J dropped 3; count of bases not matched to a gene: 4. The CDR3 sequence is 14 residues long. The CDR3 loop is CASRTDRGEETQYF. As DNA, the CDR3 is TGTGCCAGCAGAACGGACAGGGGGGAAGAGACCCAGTACTTC.

V is TRBV9 and J is TRBJ1-6, with unresolved D. The CDR3 loop spans 15 amino acids. Trimming removed 7 bases from V and 5 bases from J, with 16 bases in between. In germline, CDR1 is SGDLS, CDR2 YYNGEE. CDR3 coding DNA: TGTGCCAGCGCCCGAAAGCGGGAGGATAATTCACCCCTCCACTTT. Its translation is CASARKREDNSPLHF.

This clonotype was found a few times. This sequence joins TRBV11-2 and TRBJ2-7; D uncertain. V shed 0 bases and J shed 9 bases, with 15 bases lying between them. Germline assignment: CDR1 SGHAT and CDR2 FQNNGV. The CDR3 length is 14 residues. The DNA for the CDR3 is TGTGCCAGCAGCTTAGATCGGCAAGGGTATGTGCAGTACTTC. It specifies CASSLDRQGYVQYF.

This clonotype was counted between two and nine times. This chain connects TRBV9 to TRBJ1-2, with a weak D call TRBD1 (6 bases). Germline V gene lookup returns CDR1 SGDLS and CDR2 YYNGEE. This CDR3 contains 14 residues. Trimming shortened V by 0 bases and J by 5 bases, and 11 bases separated the two germline ends. This CDR3 is CASSVAKGGYGYTF. The CDR3 DNA is TGTGCCAGCAGCGTAGCCAAGGGGGGTTATGGCTACACCTTC.

This chain joins TRBV27 and TRBJ2-2; TRBD1 matches at 9 bases. The junction had 5 bases not matched to a gene; V was cut back by 6 bases and J by 3 bases. CDR1 is MNHEY and CDR2 is SMNVEV in the germline V gene (reference sequence). This CDR3 region has 15 residues. This CDR3 reads CASSLRDRDTGELFF. CDR3 nucleotides: TGTGCCAGCAGCCTCCGGGACAGGGACACCGGGGAGCTGTTTTTT.

The table lists this clonotype with a few counts. The V gene is TRBV2, the J gene TRBJ1-4; TRBD1 might be the D (6 bases). With 9 bases removed from V and 5 bases from J, the gap between germline ends came to 13 bases. CDR1 and CDR2 from the germline V gene are SNHLY and FYNNEI. The length of the CDR3 is 13 residues. CDR3 in amino acids: CASKRGANEKLFF. CDR3 coding DNA: TGTGCCAGTAAACGGGGGGCGAATGAAAAACTGTTTTTT.

This clonotype was seen just once. The V call is TRBV19, the J call TRBJ2-7; TRBD1 matches 7 bases. CDR1 and CDR2 from the germline V gene are LNHDA and SQIVND (reference sequence). V was pared by 5 bases and J by 2 bases, with 12 bases of the junction left unmatched. The CDR3 has 16 amino acids. The CDR3 coding sequence is TGTGCCAGTAGTTCCCTGCAGACAGGGAATCCCTACGAGCAGTACTTC. This sequence encodes CASSSLQTGNPYEQYF.

This clonotype was counted a few times. V gene TRBV7-9 combines with J gene TRBJ1-1; possibly TRBD1 for D (5 bases). This CDR3 spans 12 amino acids. Trimming cost V 6 bases and J 7 bases, with 12 bases left between them. Germline CDR1 and CDR2: SEHNR and FQNEAQ (reference sequence). The CDR3 here is CASSEGSNEAFF. CDR3 nucleotides: TGTGCCAGCAGTGAGGGGTCGAATGAAGCTTTCTTT.

This clonotype was observed a few times. The chain joins TRBV29-1 to TRBJ1-4, with D possibly matching TRBD1 (6 bases). The germline gives CDR1 SQVTM, CDR2 ANQGSEA. CDR3 length equals 13 residues. V lost 7 bases and J 5 bases, leaving 14 bases between the germline ends. The CDR3 DNA is TGCAGCGCTGCGACAGGTACCAATGAAAAACTGTTTTTT. This encodes CSAATGTNEKLFF.

This clonotype has ten or more counts. V usage is TRBV5-1 and J usage is TRBJ2-1; D is ambiguous. CDR1 and CDR2 (germline): SGHRS, YFSETQ. V lost 1 base to trimming and J lost 4 bases, with 12 bases between them. The CDR3 length is 15 residues. CDR3 sequence: CASSLQVGVYNEQFF. The CDR3 region has the DNA TGCGCCAGCAGCTTGCAGGTTGGGGTTTACAATGAGCAGTTCTTC.

The CDR3, as DNA: TGCAGTGTGGGGACTAGGGGGTATGGCACAGATACGCAGTATTTT. Its protein is CSVGTRGYGTDTQYF. The V and J genes are TRBV20-1 and TRBJ2-3; 8 bases align to TRBD2. Losses at the gene ends were 7 bases for V and 1 base for J; bases not matched to a gene: 10. The CDR3 consists of 15 residues. From germline, CDR1 is DFQATT and CDR2 SNEGSKA (reference sequence).

The chain employs TRBV27 and TRBJ1-6, with D possibly TRBD1 on 6 matching bases. The ends were cut back, 5 bases at V and 8 bases at J, with 10 bases in the middle. The germline gives CDR1 MNHEY, CDR2 SMNVEV (reference sequence). The CDR3 is made up of 13 amino acids. In DNA form, the CDR3 reads TGTGCCAGCAGTACCCACAGGGATTCACCCCTCCACTTT. It is translated as CASSTHRDSPLHF.